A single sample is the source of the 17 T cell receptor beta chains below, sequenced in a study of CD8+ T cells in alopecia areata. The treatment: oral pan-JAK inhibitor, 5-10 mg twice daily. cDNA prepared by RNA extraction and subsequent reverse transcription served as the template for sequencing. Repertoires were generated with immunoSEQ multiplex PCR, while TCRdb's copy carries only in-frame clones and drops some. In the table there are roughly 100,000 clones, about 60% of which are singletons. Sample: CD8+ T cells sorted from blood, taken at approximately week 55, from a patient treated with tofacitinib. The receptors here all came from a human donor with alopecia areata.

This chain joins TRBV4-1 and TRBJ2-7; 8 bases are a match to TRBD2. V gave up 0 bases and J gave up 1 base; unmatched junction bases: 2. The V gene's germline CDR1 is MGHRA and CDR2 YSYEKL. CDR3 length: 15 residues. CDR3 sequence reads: CASSQDRGGSYEQYF. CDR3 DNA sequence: TGCGCCAGCAGCCAAGACCGGGGGGGATCCTACGAGCAGTACTTC.

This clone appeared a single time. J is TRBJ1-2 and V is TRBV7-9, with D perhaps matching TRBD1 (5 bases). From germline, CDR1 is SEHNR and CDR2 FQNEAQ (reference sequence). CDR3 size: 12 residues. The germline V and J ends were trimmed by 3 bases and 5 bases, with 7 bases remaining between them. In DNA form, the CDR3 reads TGTGCCAGCAGCTTTGGGACGTATGGCTACACCTTC. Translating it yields CASSFGTYGYTF. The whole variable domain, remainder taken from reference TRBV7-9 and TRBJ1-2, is DTGVSQNPRHKITKRGQNVTFRCDPISEHNRLYWYRQTLGQGPEFLTYFQNEAQLEKSRLLSDRFSAERPKGSFSTLEIQRTEQGDSAMYLCASSFGTYGYTFGSGTRLTVV.

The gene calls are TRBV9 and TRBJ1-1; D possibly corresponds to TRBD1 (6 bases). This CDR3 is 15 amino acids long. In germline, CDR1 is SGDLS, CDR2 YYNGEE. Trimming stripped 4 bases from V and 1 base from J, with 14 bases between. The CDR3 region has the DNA TGTGCCAGCAGCTCAAGACAGGCCCCGAACACTGAAGCTTTCTTT. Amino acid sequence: CASSSRQAPNTEAFF.

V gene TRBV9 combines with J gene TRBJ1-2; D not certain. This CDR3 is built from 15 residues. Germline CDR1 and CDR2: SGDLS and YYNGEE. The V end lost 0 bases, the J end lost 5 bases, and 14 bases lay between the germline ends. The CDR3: CASSVDTAWEYGYTF. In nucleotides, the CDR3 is TGTGCCAGCAGCGTAGACACGGCGTGGGAGTATGGCTACACCTTC.

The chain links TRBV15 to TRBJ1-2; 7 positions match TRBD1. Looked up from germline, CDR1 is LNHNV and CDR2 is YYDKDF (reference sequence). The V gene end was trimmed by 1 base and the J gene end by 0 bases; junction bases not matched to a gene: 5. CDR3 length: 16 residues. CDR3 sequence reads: CATSRGSGGSNYGYTF. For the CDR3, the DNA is TGTGCCACCAGCAGAGGGTCAGGGGGATCTAACTATGGCTACACCTTC.

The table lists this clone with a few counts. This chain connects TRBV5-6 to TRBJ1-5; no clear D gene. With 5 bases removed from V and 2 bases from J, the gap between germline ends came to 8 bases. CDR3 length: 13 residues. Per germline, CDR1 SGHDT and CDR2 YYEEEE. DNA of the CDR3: TGTGCCAGCAGTACGGAGGGCAATCAGCCCCAGCATTTT. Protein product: CASSTEGNQPQHF.

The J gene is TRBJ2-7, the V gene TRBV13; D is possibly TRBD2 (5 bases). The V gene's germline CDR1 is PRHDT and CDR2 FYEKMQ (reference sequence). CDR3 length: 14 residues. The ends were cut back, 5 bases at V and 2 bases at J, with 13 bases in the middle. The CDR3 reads CASSQLSSPYEQYF. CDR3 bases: TGTGCCAGCAGCCAACTTTCTAGCCCCTACGAGCAGTACTTC.

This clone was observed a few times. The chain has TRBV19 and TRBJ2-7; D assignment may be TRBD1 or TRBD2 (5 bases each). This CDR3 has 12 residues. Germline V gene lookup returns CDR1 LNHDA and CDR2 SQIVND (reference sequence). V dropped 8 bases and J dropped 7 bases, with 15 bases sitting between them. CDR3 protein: CASRGGRAEQYF. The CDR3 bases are TGTGCCAGTCGTGGGGGTCGAGCAGAGCAGTACTTC.

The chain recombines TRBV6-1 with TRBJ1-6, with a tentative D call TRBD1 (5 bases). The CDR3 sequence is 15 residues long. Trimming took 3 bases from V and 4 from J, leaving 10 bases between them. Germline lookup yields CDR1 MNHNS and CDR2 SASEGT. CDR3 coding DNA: TGTGCCAGCAGTGATACGGACACTTATAATTCACCCCTCCACTTT. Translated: CASSDTDTYNSPLHF.

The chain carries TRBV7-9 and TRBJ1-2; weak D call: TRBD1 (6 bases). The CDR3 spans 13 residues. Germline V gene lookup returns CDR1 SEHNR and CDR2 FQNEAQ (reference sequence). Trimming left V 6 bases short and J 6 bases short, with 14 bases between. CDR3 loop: CASSSGGAHGYTF. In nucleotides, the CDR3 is TGTGCCAGCAGTAGTGGGGGCGCCCATGGCTACACCTTC. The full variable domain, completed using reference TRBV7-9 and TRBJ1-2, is DTGVSQNPRHKITKRGQNVTFRCDPISEHNRLYWYRQTLGQGPEFLTYFQNEAQLEKSRLLSDRFSAERPKGSFSTLEIQRTEQGDSAMYLCASSSGGAHGYTFGSGTRLTVV.

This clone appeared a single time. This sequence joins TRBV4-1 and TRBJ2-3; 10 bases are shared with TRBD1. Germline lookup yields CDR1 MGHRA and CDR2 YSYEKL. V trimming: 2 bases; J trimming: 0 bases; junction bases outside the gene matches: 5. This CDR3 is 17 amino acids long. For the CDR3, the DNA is TGCGCCAGCAGCCAACTTCCGGACAGGGGGAGCACAGATACGCAGTATTTT. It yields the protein CASSQLPDRGSTDTQYF.

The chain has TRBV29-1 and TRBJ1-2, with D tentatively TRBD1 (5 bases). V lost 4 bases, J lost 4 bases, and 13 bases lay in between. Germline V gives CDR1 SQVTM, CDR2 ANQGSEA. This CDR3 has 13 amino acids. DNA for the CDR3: TGCAGCGTTGGAGGTGGGGGGAGCTATGGCTACACCTTC. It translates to CSVGGGGSYGYTF.

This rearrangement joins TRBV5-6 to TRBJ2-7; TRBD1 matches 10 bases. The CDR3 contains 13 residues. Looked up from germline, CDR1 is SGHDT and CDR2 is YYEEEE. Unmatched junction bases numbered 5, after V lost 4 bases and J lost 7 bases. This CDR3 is CASSAGTGVEQYF. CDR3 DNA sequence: TGTGCCAGCAGCGCCGGGACAGGGGTTGAGCAGTACTTC.

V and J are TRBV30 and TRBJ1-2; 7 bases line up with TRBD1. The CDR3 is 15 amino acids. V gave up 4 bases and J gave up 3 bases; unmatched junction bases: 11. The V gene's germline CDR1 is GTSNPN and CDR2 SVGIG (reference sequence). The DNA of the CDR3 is TGTGCCTGGAAATTGTGGGCAGGGGGGCACTATGGCTACACCTTC. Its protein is CAWKLWAGGHYGYTF.

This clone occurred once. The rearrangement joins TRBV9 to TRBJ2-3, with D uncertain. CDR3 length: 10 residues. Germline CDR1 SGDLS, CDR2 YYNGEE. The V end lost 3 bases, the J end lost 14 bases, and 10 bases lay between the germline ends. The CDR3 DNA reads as TGTGCCAGCAGCGACAAGAGCATGTATTTT. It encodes CASSDKSMYF.

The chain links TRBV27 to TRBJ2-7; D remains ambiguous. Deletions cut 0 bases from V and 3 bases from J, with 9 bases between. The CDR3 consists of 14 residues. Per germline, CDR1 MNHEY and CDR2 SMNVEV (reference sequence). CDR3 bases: TGTGCCAGCAGTTTATCGGGCAGCTTCTACGAGCAGTACTTC. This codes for CASSLSGSFYEQYF.

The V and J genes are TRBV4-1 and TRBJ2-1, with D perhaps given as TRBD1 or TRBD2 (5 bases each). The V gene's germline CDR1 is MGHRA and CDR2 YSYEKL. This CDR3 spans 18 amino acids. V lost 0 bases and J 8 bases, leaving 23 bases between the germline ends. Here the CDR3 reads CASSQDRPPGTTWDEQFF. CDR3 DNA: TGCGCCAGCAGCCAAGATCGTCCCCCCGGGACCACTTGGGATGAGCAGTTCTTC.